The T cell receptor (beta chain) under discussion was sequenced for a study of T cells after posttransplantation cyclophosphamide. Study findings and constraints: Blood and skin or GI T cell repertoires showed limited TRB overlap. After PTCy, TRB diversity resembled that of CNI/methotrexate controls.

Sequencing was performed with immunoSEQ multiplex PCR; in TCRdb, only in-frame clones are kept and a portion is missing. The table records approximately 5,400 clones without singletons, the ten largest covering more than 25%. This clone was found many times. Its target is unknown. The CDR3 contains 17 residues. Trimming cost V 2 bases and J 5 bases; bases outside gene matches: 9. CDR1 is SGHVS and CDR2 is FQNEAQ in the germline V gene. Busulfan-fludarabine conditioning, marrow transplant, and cyclophosphamide on days +3 and +4 were administered. The sequencing used PBMCs, collected 350 to 400 days after allogeneic stem cell transplant with posttransplant cyclophosphamide. The chain uses TRBV7-8 and TRBJ1-6; 7 nucleotides align to TRBD1. The sequence was obtained from a male patient between 55 and 70 years old who received an allogeneic stem cell transplant from a related donor, was CMV-positive, and had acute GVHD only. These T cells may partly come from the graft donor. The CDR3 DNA reads TGTGCCAGCAGCTTAACCGGGACAGTCTTAAATAATTCACCCCTCCACTTT. It is translated as CASSLTGTVLNNSPLHF.